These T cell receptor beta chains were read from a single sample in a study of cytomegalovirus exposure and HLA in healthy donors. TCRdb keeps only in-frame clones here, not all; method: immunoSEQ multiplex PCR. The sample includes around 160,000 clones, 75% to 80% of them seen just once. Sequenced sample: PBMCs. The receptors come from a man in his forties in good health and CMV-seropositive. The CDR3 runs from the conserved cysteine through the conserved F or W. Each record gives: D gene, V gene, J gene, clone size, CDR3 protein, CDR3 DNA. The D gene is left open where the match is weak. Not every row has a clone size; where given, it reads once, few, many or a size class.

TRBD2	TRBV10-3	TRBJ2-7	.	CAIREGLAISYEQYF	TGTGCCATCAGGGAGGGACTAGCAATCTCCTACGAGCAGTACTTC
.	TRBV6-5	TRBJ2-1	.	CASSQGNEQFF	TGTGCCAGCAGTCAGGGAAATGAGCAGTTCTTC
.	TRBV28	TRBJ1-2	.	CASSHTAVGVHMRNYGYTF	TGTGCCAGCAGCCATACCGCCGTTGGAGTCCACATGAGAAACTATGGCTACACCTTC
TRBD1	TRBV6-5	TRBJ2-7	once	CASGETGGGYEQYF	TGTGCCAGCGGGGAGACAGGGGGCGGTTACGAGCAGTACTTC
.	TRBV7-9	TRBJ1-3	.	CASSPTGPGNTIYF	TGTGCCAGCAGCCCGACAGGACCTGGAAACACCATATATTTT
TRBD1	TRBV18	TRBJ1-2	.	CASSPQDRGYYGYTF	TGTGCCAGCTCACCACAGGACAGGGGGTACTATGGCTACACCTTC
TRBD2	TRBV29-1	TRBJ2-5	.	CSVSIGGRETQYF	TGCAGCGTTTCGATAGGCGGGAGGGAGACCCAGTACTTC
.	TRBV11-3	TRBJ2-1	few	CASSLEVEGSRENEQFF	TGTGCCAGCAGCTTAGAAGTCGAGGGGAGCCGGGAGAATGAGCAGTTCTTC
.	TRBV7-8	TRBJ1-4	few	CASSLMGLENEKLFF	TGTGCCAGCAGCTTAATGGGACTCGAGAATGAAAAACTGTTTTTT
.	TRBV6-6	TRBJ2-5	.	CASSYRRAGKETQYF	TGTGCCAGCAGTTACCGTCGGGCAGGGAAAGAGACCCAGTACTTC
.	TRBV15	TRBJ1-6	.	CATSRDSSNSPLHF	TGTGCCACCAGCAGAGATTCCAGTAATTCACCCCTCCACTTT
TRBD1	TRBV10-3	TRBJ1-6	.	CAISDYRGDSPLHF	TGTGCCATCAGTGACTACAGGGGGGATTCACCCCTCCACTTT
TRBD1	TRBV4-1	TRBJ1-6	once	CASSQDRDRGSPLHF	TGCGCCAGCAGCCAAGACCGGGACAGGGGGTCACCCCTCCACTTT